The source of this T cell receptor beta chain is a study of control samples from healthy donors and cancer patients. V was clipped by 0 bases and J by 0 bases; unmatched bases: 0. The CDR3 contains 15 residues. In germline, CDR1 is SGHKS, CDR2 YYEKEE (reference sequence). This clone was picked up one time. Here immunoSEQ multiplex PCR was the method, and the copy in TCRdb shows in-frame clones only, minus some. This sample carries approximately 170,000 clones, around nine tenths of them seen once, and the ten largest clones take 0.68%. Sequencing was done on a sample of blood. V is TRBV5-5 and J is TRBJ2-1, with 7 bases aligning to TRBD2. This receptor was taken from a woman in her twenties or thirties in good health. As DNA, the CDR3 is TGTGCCAGCAGCTTGGGCGGGAGCTCCTACAATGAGCAGTTCTTC. As protein: CASSLGGSSYNEQFF.